These 3 T cell receptor beta chains were all obtained from the same sample, sequenced in a study of OX40 agonist ivuxolimab in advanced cancers. The assay was immunoSEQ multiplex PCR, and TCRdb's table has in-frame clones only and misses some. The profile covers fewer than 80,000 clones, with about 85% appearing a single time and under 6% taken by the ten largest. The material sequenced was CD4+ or CD8+ T cells sorted from blood, taken in a trial of the OX40 agonist ivuxolimab. These receptors were taken from an adult with an advanced solid tumor such as melanoma, head and neck, liver or kidney cancer.

The CDR3 bases are TGTGCCAGCAGCAACTCACCCAGGGGCCAAAATAGCAATCAGCCCCAGCATTTT. Translating it yields CASSNSPRGQNSNQPQHF. The chain has TRBV21-1 and TRBJ1-5; the table calls TRBD1, which could not be checked here. TRBV21-1 is a pseudogene locus. CDR3 length: 18 residues.

This chain links TRBV10-2 with TRBJ1-2; D gene uncertain. This CDR3 is 11 amino acids long. The germline CDR1 and CDR2 sequences are WSHSY and SAAADI. V was shortened by 6 bases and J by 8 bases, with 10 bases between the two germline ends. In nucleotides, the CDR3 is TGCGCCAGCAGGGGTCCCGGGGGCTACACCTTC. Translated, it gives CASRGPGGYTF.

The chain combines TRBV12-5 with TRBJ2-6; D is unresolved. This CDR3 contains 15 residues. V dropped 9 bases and J dropped 0 bases, with 12 bases sitting between them. The V gene's germline CDR1 is LGHNT and CDR2 FRNRAP. The CDR3: CARPYRFSGANVLTF. DNA of the CDR3: TGTGCTAGACCCTATAGGTTCTCTGGGGCCAACGTCCTGACTTTC.